This T cell receptor beta chain was obtained from a study of cytomegalovirus exposure and HLA in healthy donors (dated by TCRdb to about 2017). Describing the broader study: An earlier analysis of some 620 of the donors reported approximately 280 Gb of sequence data and 117 million unique TCR beta sequences obtained from some 170 million T cells. About 280 gigabases of sequencing data and 75 million to 85 million unique TCR sequences made up an early release that covered over 550 HLA-typed donors. Of the roughly 400 genotyped donors, approximately 81% were placed in the genetic ancestry cluster associated with self-reported Caucasian donors. The study was designed to test whether signatures of past pathogen exposure could be identified by cataloging public T cell receptors. The T cell repertoires of 666 subjects were profiled by immunosequencing and related to cytomegalovirus serostatus. In addition to the first cohort of 650 to 800 subjects, a separate validation cohort of some 120 different subjects was used. The study combined high-throughput TCR immunosequencing, statistical association of individual TCRs with disease status, and machine learning to predict cytomegalovirus infection status. A later analysis re-analyzed previously published TCR beta repertoires from approximately 700 donors and added high-resolution HLA genotyping to study TCR occurrence patterns. Rather than drawing on any new phenotypic data, the later analysis identified candidate immune exposures from TCR beta sequences and the way those sequences occurred across donors. An earlier analysis of 587 of the donors applied high-throughput TCR beta sequencing to assess whether each TCR beta V gene segment acted as functional or pseudogenic. Donor age, sex, ethnicity and CMV serostatus were collected together with the repertoire data. In a later genetic analysis, genome-wide SNP genotypes for about 65% of the roughly 670 donors were used, and that subset was treated as a discovery cohort. Every discovery cohort repertoire had been produced on one sequencing platform. HLA typing included class I and class II loci at four-digit resolution. The number of typed donors differed by locus: about 629-630 for A, B, C, DRB1 and DQB1; 522 for DQA1; about 600 for DPA1; and 400 to 480 for DPB1. Because of strong linkage in the cohort, a handful of DR-DQ haplotypes were treated as single units for association and clustering. Among 300 to 450 genotyped donors of the cohort, an average of 235,054 unique TCR beta nucleotide sequences were sequenced per donor, about a sixth of them non-productive. General study outcomes and caveats: Most CMV-associated TCR beta chains appeared to be HLA-restricted in a later analysis, and the HLA associations seemed to be driven largely by CMV exposure. CMV serostatus was the only immune exposure information available for the cohort. A later genetic analysis reported fewer N-insertions in productive TCRs among donors in an Asian-associated ancestry cluster than the roughly 700-donor mean. Several of the top co-occurrence clusters appeared to be linked to parvovirus B19, influenza, CMV and Epstein-Barr virus, according to a later analysis. A cluster of highly shared sequence variants was judged likely to be a technical artifact of the sequencing pipeline. While some public TCRs were present in many individuals, most TCR sequences turned up only very rarely across donors. Linkage disequilibrium might explain the correlated functional status among segregating V segments, but an unknown experimental factor could not be excluded. At a false discovery rate of 0.05, a later analysis linked 16,951 TCR beta sequences to specific HLA alleles. In both the original and validation cohorts, the classifier was reported to diagnose cytomegalovirus status with high specificity and sensitivity. A further reported finding was that TCR beta sequences accurately predicted the HLA-A and HLA-B alleles for most subjects in the first cohort. Strong co-occurrence of HLA alleles, especially DR and DQ, made assigning TCR associations to individual alleles difficult. Because the 87-base-pair reads could not distinguish some IMGT-functional V segments, including TRBV6-2 and TRBV6-3, those segments were excluded. In an earlier analysis of 500 to 650 of the donors, most TCR beta V segments appeared in productive rearrangements about 87% or about 30% of the time, broadly matching IMGT annotations. This cohort had only TCR beta chains sequenced, and the lack of alpha or paired-chain data limited which features could be detected. HLA typing was unavailable for some donors at each locus, so association tests used only the typed subset. In the study, around 150 TCR beta chains were listed as associated with cytomegalovirus. Compared with equally common non-associated chains, HLA-associated TCR beta chains in a later analysis were more clonally expanded and had lower generation probabilities. A few of the identified cytomegalovirus-associated TCR beta chains were confirmed in vitro to be specific for cytomegalovirus antigens. Over 15 rarely observed V segments, including chromosome 9 orphons, were excluded from the earlier analysis of 550 to 700 of the donors because counts were too low. In a later analysis, the rate of TCR association differed among HLA loci, with DRB1 alleles having the most associated TCRs and HLA-C alleles having the fewest. In a later genetic analysis, a missense DCLRE1C variant was associated with V-gene and J-gene trimming of TCR beta chains, and the association was replicated in an independent cohort. The presence/absence analyses assumed that sequencing depth was roughly uniform across donors, and that assumption may not be true. The authors suggested that the approach could potentially be extended to other disease states and immunological phenotypes.

The cohort comprised under 700 healthy bone marrow donors. At the time of sampling, all cohort members were nominally healthy, though unrecorded immune exposures were likely present. The donor was CMV seronegative and was included in the group of 352 seronegative cohort members. A peripheral blood sample was provided by each donor, and peripheral blood mononuclear cells were used for TCR beta sequencing. Genomic DNA extraction from the blood cell samples was performed with the Qiagen DNeasy Blood Extraction Kit. Regarding this clone: Its antigen remains unidentified. Base qualities are not recorded, but no much larger clone differs from it by a single base.

The germline V gene yields MNHNS for CDR1 and SASEGT for CDR2. The junction carries 8 bases between V and J, which are trimmed by 6 bases and 3 bases respectively. From cysteine to phenylalanine, the CDR3 is 12 amino acids long. Only the CDR3 portion is preserved as DNA: 36 bases, with reading frame beginning at the first base. Receptor amplification or capture employed the immunoSEQ multiplex PCR assay. For the multiplex PCR, a mixture combining 60 forward primers for TCR Vbeta segments and 13 reverse primers for TCR Jbeta segments was used. A multiplex PCR assay on genomic DNA amplified the CDR3 region of rearranged TCR beta genes. Amplified TCR beta libraries were sequenced as 87-base-pair reads on the Illumina HiSeq System. On the study's bioinformatics: A later analysis tallied 75 million to 95 million unique TCR beta chains across the 666 repertoires, and approximately 12 million of those chains were shared by two or more donors. To remove PCR and sequencing errors, raw reads were error-corrected and collapsed into unique sequences using a nearest-neighbor algorithm that merged closely related sequences. To assign V, D and J gene segments, CDR3 sequences were aligned to IMGT reference sequences. For a sequence to be retained, a match of at least six nucleotides to both a V gene segment and a J gene segment was required. Rearrangements were called productive when the CDR3 lacked stop codons and stayed in frame with V and J; all others were non-productive. Following IMGT convention, CDR3 was defined as the stretch from the second conserved V-encoded cysteine to the conserved J-encoded phenylalanine. In an earlier analysis of 550 to 650 of the donors, sequences lacking an unambiguous match to a single V gene segment were excluded. In an earlier analysis of some 590 of the donors, V segments were called functional above 56.7% productive rearrangements and were called segregating when the between-donor standard deviation exceeded 5%. A statistical classification framework was built for diagnosing cytomegalovirus status from the catalog of TCR beta chain sequences. In a later analysis, V and J genes were assigned by comparing TCR nucleotide sequences against IMGT/GENE-DB human TR gene sequences. Using the TCRdist pipeline, a later analysis assigned CDR3 sequences along with most-parsimonious VDJ recombination scenarios. In a later analysis, each TCR beta chain was defined by its CDR3 amino acid sequence together with its V-gene family, and reads lacking a unique V-gene family were excluded. In a later analysis, 550 to 650 highly shared, low-generation-probability nucleotide sequences were removed to address suspected cross-contamination and a sequencing artifact. For each public chain, a later analysis derived a clonal expansion index from normalized ranks of inferred template counts within each repertoire. Generation probabilities in a later analysis came from a VDJ recombination model fitted to out-of-frame rearrangements, and those results were checked against IGoR. In a later analysis, hypergeometric tests were used to score TCR-TCR, TCR-HLA and TCR-CMV co-occurrence, with a repertoire-size bias correction applied to TCR pairs. False discovery rates were estimated in a later analysis by permuting HLA or CMV assignments 20 times. A later analysis grouped co-occurring TCRs with DBSCAN, adding TCRdist sequence similarity when clustering within HLA-allele-positive subsets. Co-occurrence clustering excluded repertoires with fewer than 30,000 or more than 120,000 public chains, plus five with anomalous nucleotide sharing. This immuneACCESS table, as held by TCRdb, lists in-frame sequences with V and J called but not all clones. Of the missing ones, under half trace to an unresolved V gene in checked studies; the others have no known cause. Clone size and the V and J calls come from that table; the DNA yielded D and trimming. Across this sample there are over 150,000 clones, with more than 80% seen only once. Around 0.69% of the sample rests with the top ten.

Sequencing was done on a sample of PBMCs. The V and J genes are TRBV6-1 and TRBJ2-5; the D gene cannot be named for sure. The TCR comes from a boy younger than 18 in good health and CMV-seronegative. The nucleotide sequence reads TGTGCCAGCAGATCCGTAGAAGAGACCCAGTACTTC. It translates to CASRSVEETQYF.